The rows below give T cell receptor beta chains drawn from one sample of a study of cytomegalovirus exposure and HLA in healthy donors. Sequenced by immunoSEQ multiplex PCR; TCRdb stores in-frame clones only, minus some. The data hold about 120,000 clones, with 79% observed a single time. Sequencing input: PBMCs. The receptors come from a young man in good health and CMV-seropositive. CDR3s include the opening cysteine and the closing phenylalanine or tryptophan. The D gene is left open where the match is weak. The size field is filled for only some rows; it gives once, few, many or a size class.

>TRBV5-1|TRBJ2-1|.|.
CASSLAFRSGEQFF
TGCGCCAGCAGCTTGGCTTTTAGGTCAGGTGAGCAGTTCTTC
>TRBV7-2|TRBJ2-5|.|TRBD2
CASSRGLAGSETQYF
TGTGCCAGCAGCAGAGGACTAGCGGGATCGGAGACCCAGTACTTC
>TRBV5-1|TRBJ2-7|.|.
CASSLVGGRGAFGEQYF
TGCGCCAGCAGCTTGGTCGGTGGCCGGGGGGCTTTCGGCGAGCAGTACTTC
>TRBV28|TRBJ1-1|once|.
CASSLAGAGPLEAFF
TGTGCCAGCAGTTTAGCGGGGGCCGGCCCTCTGGAAGCTTTCTTT
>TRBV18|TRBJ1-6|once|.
CASSTPSTYNSPLHF
TGTGCCAGCTCAACTCCAAGTACCTATAATTCACCCCTCCACTTT
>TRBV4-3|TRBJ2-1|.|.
CASSHLFEKENEQFF
TGCGCCAGCAGCCACCTCTTCGAGAAGGAGAATGAGCAGTTCTTC
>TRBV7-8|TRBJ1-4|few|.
CASSLEGGGKLFF
TGTGCCAGCAGCTTAGAAGGAGGCGGAAAACTGTTTTTT
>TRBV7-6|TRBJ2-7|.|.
CASSLAPGVSYEQYF
TGTGCCAGCAGCTTAGCGCCCGGGGTCTCCTACGAGCAGTACTTC
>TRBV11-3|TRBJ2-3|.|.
CASSSRTDTDTQYF
TGTGCCAGCAGCTCTCGGACTGACACAGATACGCAGTATTTT
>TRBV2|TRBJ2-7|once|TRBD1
CASSENLKGGAGSYEQYF
TGTGCCAGCAGTGAAAACCTCAAAGGGGGCGCAGGTTCCTACGAGCAGTACTTC
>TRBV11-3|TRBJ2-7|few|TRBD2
CASSPGTNYEQYF
TGTGCCAGCAGCCCGGGGACTAACTACGAGCAGTACTTC
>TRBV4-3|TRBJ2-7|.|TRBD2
CASSAGLADYEQYF
TGCGCCAGCAGCGCGGGACTAGCGGACTACGAGCAGTACTTC
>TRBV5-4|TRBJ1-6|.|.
CASSLSRAGWNSPLHF
TGTGCCAGCAGCTTGTCAAGGGCGGGGTGGAATTCACCCCTCCACTTT
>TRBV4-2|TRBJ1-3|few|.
CASSQETVTYSGNTIYF
TGTGCCAGCAGCCAAGAAACAGTCACTTACTCTGGAAACACCATATATTTT
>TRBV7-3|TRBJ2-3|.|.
CASSSLNSPDTQYF
TGTGCCAGCAGCTCTCTTAATTCTCCAGATACGCAGTATTTT
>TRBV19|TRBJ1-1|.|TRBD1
CASSTGQGVSEAFF
TGTGCCAGTAGTACCGGACAGGGGGTTTCTGAAGCTTTCTTT
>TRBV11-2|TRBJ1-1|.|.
CASSLGHLTQAFF
TGTGCCAGCAGCCTGGGGCACCTCACTCAAGCTTTCTTT
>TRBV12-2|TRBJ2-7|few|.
CASRWDRGTYEQYF
TGTGCAAGTCGCTGGGACAGGGGGACCTACGAGCAGTACTTC
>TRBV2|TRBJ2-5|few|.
CASTVYQETQYF
TGTGCCAGCACTGTGTACCAAGAGACCCAGTACTTC
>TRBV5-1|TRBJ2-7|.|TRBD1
CASSLAEGQGFYEQYF
TGCGCCAGCAGCTTGGCAGAAGGACAGGGGTTCTACGAGCAGTACTTC
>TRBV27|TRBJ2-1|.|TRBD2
CASTPLAGVYNEQFF
TGTGCCAGCACGCCTCTAGCGGGAGTGTACAATGAGCAGTTCTTC
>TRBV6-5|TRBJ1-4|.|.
CASSYSRGNEKLFF
TGTGCCAGCAGTTACTCCCGGGGTAATGAAAAACTGTTTTTT
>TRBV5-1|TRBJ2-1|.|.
CASSAQGRRVDEQFF
TGCGCCAGCAGCGCACAGGGGAGGCGCGTGGATGAGCAGTTCTTC
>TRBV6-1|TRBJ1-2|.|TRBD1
CASSERGTAPNYGYTF
TGTGCCAGCAGTGAAAGAGGGACAGCTCCAAACTATGGCTACACCTTC
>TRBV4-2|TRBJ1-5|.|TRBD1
CASSQGDRGQPQHF
TGTGCCAGCAGCCAAGGTGACAGGGGGCAGCCCCAGCATTTT
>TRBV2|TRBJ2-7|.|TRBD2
CASSGLAGRGSYEQYF
TGTGCCAGCAGCGGACTAGCGGGACGAGGCTCCTACGAGCAGTACTTC
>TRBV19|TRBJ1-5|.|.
CASSIFGGESQPQHF
TGTGCCAGTAGTATCTTTGGGGGCGAAAGTCAGCCCCAGCATTTT
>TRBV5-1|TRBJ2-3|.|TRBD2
CASSLSGTSGGARSTDTQYF
TGCGCCAGCAGCTTGTCCGGGACTAGCGGGGGGGCCCGGTCCACGGATACGCAGTATTTT
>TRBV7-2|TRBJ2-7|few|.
CASSLRSSTYEQYF
TGTGCCAGCAGCCTAAGGTCTAGCACCTACGAGCAGTACTTC
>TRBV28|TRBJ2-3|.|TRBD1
CASSSGTGFTDTQYF
TGTGCCAGCAGTTCCGGGACAGGATTTACAGATACGCAGTATTTT
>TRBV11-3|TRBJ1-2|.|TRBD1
CASSLDRVRGYTF
TGTGCCAGCAGCCTCGACAGGGTCAGAGGCTACACCTTC
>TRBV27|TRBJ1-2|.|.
CASSFIFGDGYTF
TGTGCCAGCAGTTTTATTTTCGGAGATGGCTACACCTTC
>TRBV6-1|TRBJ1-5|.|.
CASSVLAGEANQPQHF
TGTGCCAGCAGTGTCCTGGCGGGGGAGGCAAATCAGCCCCAGCATTTT
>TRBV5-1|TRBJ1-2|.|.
CASSLNQGGYGYTF
TGCGCCAGCAGCTTAAACCAGGGTGGCTATGGCTACACCTTC
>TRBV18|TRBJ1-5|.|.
CASSPRQRNQPQHF
TGTGCCAGCTCACCTCGACAAAGGAATCAGCCCCAGCATTTT
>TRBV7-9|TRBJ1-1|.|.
CASSLIGQSTEAFF
TGTGCCAGCAGCTTAATTGGACAATCCACTGAAGCTTTCTTT
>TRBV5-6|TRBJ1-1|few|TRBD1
CASSPMDRVSEAFF
TGTGCCAGCAGCCCGATGGACAGGGTGTCTGAAGCTTTCTTT
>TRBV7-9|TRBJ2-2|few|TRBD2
CSSSLGSERGTGELFF
TGTTCCAGCAGCTTAGGTTCGGAGCGGGGCACCGGGGAGCTGTTTTTT
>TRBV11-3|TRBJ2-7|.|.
CASSLDLNRAWEQYF
TGTGCCAGCAGCTTAGATCTGAACAGGGCGTGGGAGCAGTACTTC
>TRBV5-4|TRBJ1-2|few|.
CASSLAHGEEGFYGYTF
TGTGCCAGCAGCTTGGCACACGGGGAAGAGGGCTTTTATGGCTACACCTTC
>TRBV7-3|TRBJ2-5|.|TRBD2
CASSLTGSGRGETQYF
TGTGCCAGCAGCTTAACGGGTAGCGGGAGGGGAGAGACCCAGTACTTC